Listed here are 23 T cell receptor beta chains from one sample, sequenced in a study of blood T cell repertoires in COVID-19. Method: immunoSEQ multiplex PCR; TCRdb's copy keeps in-frame clones and lacks some. The sample holds just over 650,000 clones, around 90% seen once. The specimen sequenced was peripheral blood. The receptors stem from a woman aged 18 to 35 with acute or convalescent COVID-19.

The chain carries TRBV4-1 and TRBJ2-7; D might be TRBD1 (6 bases). CDR1 is MGHRA and CDR2 is YSYEKL in the germline V gene. V was shortened by 4 bases and J by 6 bases, with 13 bases between the two germline ends. The CDR3 consists of 13 residues. CDR3 in amino acids: CASSPQQGSEQYF. The CDR3 nucleotides read TGCGCCAGCAGCCCCCAACAGGGATCCGAGCAGTACTTC.

The chain links TRBV28 to TRBJ1-1, with D hard to call. V was cut by 7 bases and J by 1 base, with 7 bases left in between. This CDR3 is built from 12 residues. Germline values: CDR1 MDHEN, CDR2 SYDVKM. CDR3: CASTYRNTEAFF. The CDR3 bases are TGTGCCAGCACCTACAGGAACACTGAAGCTTTCTTT. The full variable domain, completed using reference TRBV28 and TRBJ1-1, is DVKVTQSSRYLVKRTGEKVFLECVQDMDHENMFWYRQDPGLGLRLIYFSYDVKMKEKGDIPEGYSVSREKKERFSLILESASTNQTSMYLCASTYRNTEAFFGQGTRLTVV.

This clone has just one count. The rearrangement links TRBV10-3 to TRBJ1-1, with 8 bases that match TRBD1. V was pared by 6 bases and J by 3 bases, with 3 bases of the junction left unmatched. CDR1 and CDR2 from the germline V gene are ENHRY and SYGVKD. The CDR3 runs 13 residues. As DNA, the CDR3 is TGTGCCATCAGGGGGACAGGCGACACTGAAGCTTTCTTT. It codes for CAIRGTGDTEAFF.

V usage is TRBV4-1 and J usage is TRBJ1-5; D gene unclear. Germline CDR1 MGHRA, CDR2 YSYEKL. CDR3 length: 13 amino acids. Trimming removed 0 bases from V and 6 bases from J, with 6 bases in between. In DNA, the CDR3 is TGCGCCAGCAGCCAAGATCTCGGTCAGCCCCAGCATTTT. It translates to CASSQDLGQPQHF.

This clone was detected once. The chain's CDR3 is CASSQDMGPSPAFF. CDR3 in DNA: TGCGCCAGCAGCCAAGATATGGGGCCTTCCCCTGCTTTCTTT. This rearrangement joins TRBV4-1 to TRBJ1-1; a weak D match, TRBD1 (5 bases). The V end was cut by 0 bases, the J end by 11 bases, with 16 bases between. Germline CDR1 reads MGHRA; CDR2 reads YSYEKL. This CDR3 comprises 14 residues.

The V gene is TRBV6-1, the J gene TRBJ1-3, with TRBD1 matching over 8 bases. Germline CDR1 is MNHNS and CDR2 is SASEGT. Trimming at V came to 2 bases and at J to 3 bases, leaving 6 bases not matched to a gene. CDR3 length: 16 residues. CDR3 sequence reads: CASSEPTGGYGNTIYF. The CDR3 nucleotides are TGTGCCAGCAGTGAACCAACAGGGGGATATGGAAACACCATATATTTT.

The chain couples TRBV9 to TRBJ1-4, with D unclear. The V end lost 0 bases, the J end lost 4 bases, and 7 bases lay between the germline ends. The CDR3 extends over 14 amino acids. The germline V gene has CDR1 SGDLS and CDR2 YYNGEE. CDR3 nucleotide sequence: TGTGCCAGCAGCGTAGCAGACAATAATGAAAAACTGTTTTTT. This encodes CASSVADNNEKLFF.

The CDR3 bases are TGTGCCAGCAGCCCTATGGGAGGGAACACCGGGGAGCTGTTTTTT. It codes for CASSPMGGNTGELFF. The chain combines TRBV3-1 (or the pseudogene TRBV3-2) with TRBJ2-2, with D possibly being TRBD2 (6 bases). Trimming took 4 bases from V and 1 from J, leaving 10 bases between them. The germline CDR1 and CDR2 sequences are LGHDT and YNNKEL (reference sequence). This CDR3 contains 15 residues.

This rearrangement joins TRBV19 to TRBJ1-2; TRBD1 matches at 8 bases. Germline trimming cut 4 bases from V and 4 bases from J; bases unmatched to any gene: 5. Germline V gene lookup returns CDR1 LNHDA and CDR2 SQIVND (reference sequence). CDR3 size: 14 residues. The CDR3: CASSTDQGAYGYTF. CDR3 DNA: TGTGCCAGTAGTACCGATCAGGGGGCCTATGGCTACACCTTC.

The table lists this clone with a few counts. The chain carries TRBV24-1 and TRBJ1-5; 8 bases agree with TRBD1. With V trimmed by 10 bases and J by 6 bases, 7 bases remained unmatched. Germline CDR1 reads KGHDR; CDR2 reads SFDVKD. The CDR3 contains 13 residues. CDR3 nucleotide sequence: TGTGCCACGGCCAGGGGGCGGTCTCAGCCCCAGCATTTT. It encodes CATARGRSQPQHF.

The chain carries TRBV3-1 (or the pseudogene TRBV3-2) and TRBJ1-1; 7 nucleotides agree with TRBD1. Germline CDR1 reads LGHDT; CDR2 reads YNNKEL (reference sequence). The CDR3 length is 14 residues. V shed 0 bases and J 7 bases; nucleotides not matched to a gene: 5. The DNA for the CDR3 is TGTGCCAGCAGCCAAGATTATAGACAGGGTGAAGCTTTCTTT. Translation gives CASSQDYRQGEAFF.

This clone showed up just a few times. This sequence joins TRBV11-3 and TRBJ1-5; 10 bases fit TRBD1. This CDR3 spans 16 amino acids. Germline CDR1 and CDR2: SGHNT and YENEEA. With 3 bases clipped from V and 5 bases from J, the junction kept 7 bases outside the gene matches. CDR3 bases: TGTGCCAGCAGCTTCTACTTGACAGGGGGCTATCAGCCCCAGCATTTT. This encodes CASSFYLTGGYQPQHF. The full variable domain, with the rest looked up from reference TRBV11-3 and TRBJ1-5, is EAGVVQSPRYKIIEKKQPVAFWCNPISGHNTLYWYLQNLGQGPELLIRYENEEAVDDSQLPKDRFSAERLKGVDSTLKIQPAELGDSAVYLCASSFYLTGGYQPQHFGDGTRLSIL.

Concerning this clone: Other DNA sequences in the same sample also yield this CDR3. The genes are TRBV12-3 or TRBV12-4 and TRBJ1-2; D may be TRBD1 (5 bases). V shed 4 bases and J shed 0 bases, with 6 bases lying between them. This CDR3 is built from 13 residues. As DNA, the CDR3 is TGTGCCAGCAGTTCGACAGCTAACTATGGCTACACCTTC. This encodes CASSSTANYGYTF.

This chain uses TRBV5-1 with TRBJ1-2; D is undetermined. Trimming shortened V by 0 bases and J by 1 base, and 7 bases separated the two germline ends. The CDR3 has 14 amino acids. CDR1 and CDR2 from the germline V gene are SGHRS and YFSETQ. The CDR3 region is CASSLAGFNYGYTF. CDR3 DNA: TGCGCCAGCAGCTTGGCAGGTTTTAACTATGGCTACACCTTC.

V usage is TRBV7-2 and J usage is TRBJ2-7, with TRBD1 matching 12 bases. Germline V CDR1 and CDR2: SGHTA, FQGNSA. This CDR3 contains 16 residues. J was trimmed by 5 bases and V by 1 base; bases with no gene match: 6. The CDR3 sequence: CASSLGTGTGGNEQYF. CDR3 nucleotide sequence: TGTGCCAGCAGCTTAGGGACCGGGACAGGGGGCAACGAGCAGTACTTC.

This clone has a single count. The chain carries TRBV10-2 and TRBJ1-2, with D possibly being TRBD1 (6 bases). The germline V and J ends were trimmed by 6 bases and 0 bases, with 11 bases remaining between them. CDR1 is WSHSY, CDR2 SAAADI, per germline. The CDR3 spans 14 residues. DNA of the CDR3: TGCGCCAGCAGACCGGGGACATCTAACTATGGCTACACCTTC. This encodes CASRPGTSNYGYTF.

The CDR3 DNA is TGTGCCAGTAGATTGGGGGGGTACAATGAGCAGTTCTTC. This encodes CASRLGGYNEQFF. The V gene is TRBV19, the J gene TRBJ2-1; 7 nucleotides match TRBD2. V dropped 6 bases and J dropped 4; count of bases not matched to a gene: 3. The CDR3 covers 13 residues. Germline values: CDR1 LNHDA, CDR2 SQIVND (reference sequence).

The CDR3: CASSPPAGGRTDTQYF. The CDR3, as DNA: TGTGCCAGCAGCCCGCCAGCGGGGGGTCGCACAGATACGCAGTATTTT. The V gene is TRBV5-4, the J gene TRBJ2-3, with 9 positions matching TRBD2. V was clipped by 4 bases and J by 1 base; unmatched bases: 7. The CDR3 contains 16 residues. From germline, CDR1 is SGHNT and CDR2 YYREEE (reference sequence).

The V gene is TRBV3-1 (or the pseudogene TRBV3-2), the J gene TRBJ1-2; D call uncertain. Germline CDR1 reads LGHDT; CDR2 reads YNNKEL (reference sequence). Trimming took 1 base from V and 7 from J, leaving 19 bases between them. The CDR3 consists of 16 residues. The CDR3 sequence is CASSQVGEYEKTGYTF. The CDR3 nucleotides read TGTGCCAGCAGCCAAGTTGGGGAGTACGAAAAGACTGGCTACACCTTC.

This chain uses TRBV3-1 (or the pseudogene TRBV3-2) with TRBJ1-1; D perhaps matches TRBD1 (6 bases). CDR1 and CDR2 (germline): LGHDT, YNNKEL (reference sequence). V gave up 4 bases and J gave up 3 bases, with 12 bases separating them. The CDR3 has 14 residues. The DNA for the CDR3 is TGTGCCAGCAGCCCTCTGGCAGGGGACACTGAAGCTTTCTTT. Its translation: CASSPLAGDTEAFF.

The genes are TRBV6-1 and TRBJ2-5, with TRBD2 identical over 7 bases. Trimming cost V 2 bases and J 4 bases; bases outside gene matches: 1. The CDR3 runs 13 residues. CDR1 MNHNS and CDR2 SASEGT come from the germline V gene. The CDR3 coding sequence is TGTGCCAGCAGTGAACCGGGGGGAGAGACCCAGTACTTC. It codes for CASSEPGGETQYF.

The genes are TRBV30 and TRBJ2-3; D is possibly TRBD2 (6 bases). The CDR3 is made up of 12 amino acids. V was shortened by 3 bases and J by 4 bases, with 8 bases between the two germline ends. Germline CDR1 reads GTSNPN; CDR2 reads SVGIG (reference sequence). The chain's CDR3 is CAWSPGADTQYF. CDR3 nucleotides: TGTGCCTGGAGCCCGGGAGCAGATACGCAGTATTTT.

Concerning this clone: The identical CDR3 is also encoded by other nucleotide sequences in the sample. The chain's CDR3 is CASSFSGDTQYF. The CDR3 DNA follows: TGCGCCAGCAGCTTCTCAGGAGATACGCAGTATTTT. This rearrangement joins TRBV5-1 to TRBJ2-3, with D uncertain. V lost 2 bases and J 5 bases, leaving 6 bases between the germline ends. CDR3 length: 12 amino acids. The germline gives CDR1 SGHRS, CDR2 YFSETQ.